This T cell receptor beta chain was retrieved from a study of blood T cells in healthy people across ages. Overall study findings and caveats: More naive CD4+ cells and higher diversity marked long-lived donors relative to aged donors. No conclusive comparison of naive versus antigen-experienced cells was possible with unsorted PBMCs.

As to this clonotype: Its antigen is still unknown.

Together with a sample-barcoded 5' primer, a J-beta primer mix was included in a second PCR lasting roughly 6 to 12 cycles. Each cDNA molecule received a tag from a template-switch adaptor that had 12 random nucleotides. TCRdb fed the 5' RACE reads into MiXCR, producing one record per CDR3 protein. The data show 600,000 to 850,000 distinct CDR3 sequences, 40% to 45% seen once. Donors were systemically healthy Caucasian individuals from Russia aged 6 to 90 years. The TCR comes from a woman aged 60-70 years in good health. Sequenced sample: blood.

This chain's CDR3 is CASSLASSDRGYEQYF. CDR3 in DNA: TGTGCCAGCAGCTTAGCCTCAAGTGACAGGGGGTACGAGCAGTACTTC. The rearrangement links TRBV7-3 to TRBJ2-7, with 9 bases matching TRBD1. Germline V gene data show CDR1 as SGHTA and CDR2 as FQGTGA. After removal of 2 bases from V and 4 bases from J, the junction contained 9 bases not matched to a gene. The CDR3 spans 16 residues.